This T cell receptor beta chain was sequenced during a study of regulatory T cells in long-lasting Graves disease. Noted time point: persistent/refractory GD, antithyroid drugs over 5 years with positive TRAb. There was RNA extracted from PBMCs, and the TCR library was made from it. Investigators prepared the TCR beta libraries by applying iRepertoire HTBI primers and Arm-PCR of CDR3 regions. Via MiXCR, TCRdb re-called the multiplex PCR reads, giving one row per CDR3 protein. The sample lists 430,000 or so distinct CDR3 sequences; around 20% were seen once. Germline CDR1 LNHNV, CDR2 YYDKDF (reference sequence). V gave up 1 base and J gave up 0 bases, with 6 bases separating them. The CDR3 runs to 14 residues.

Sequencing used peripheral blood mononuclear cells (PBMCs), obtained when the disease was refractory, from a patient treated with antithyroid drugs. This TCR derives from a female donor with Graves disease. The chain joins TRBV15 to TRBJ1-1; no clear D gene. The CDR3, as DNA: TGTGCCACCAGCAGAGGGCCCTTGAACACTGAAGCTTTCTTT. Protein sequence: CATSRGPLNTEAFF.